One T cell receptor beta chain is described in this entry. Its target antigen remains unknown. One base away there is no much larger clone; base qualities are not given. This record belongs to a study of cytomegalovirus exposure and HLA in healthy donors (dated by TCRdb to about 2017). Regarding the study in general: In an earlier analysis of about 560 of the donors, 250 to 350 Gb of sequence data and some 120 million unique TCR beta sequences from about 179 million T cells were reported. A later genetic analysis took genome-wide SNP genotypes for about 60% of the roughly 670 donors and used that subset as a discovery cohort. To study patterns of TCR occurrence, a later analysis re-analyzed previously published TCR beta repertoires from 500 to 850 donors and added high-resolution HLA genotyping. The later analysis used no new phenotypic data to find candidate immune exposures, relying instead on TCR beta sequences and their occurrence across donors. Besides the first cohort of roughly 700 subjects, a separate validation cohort made up of around 120 different subjects was used. Using immunosequencing, the study profiled T cell repertoires from fewer than 850 subjects and related those repertoires to cytomegalovirus serostatus. HLA typing covered class I and class II loci at four-digit resolution. An early release covering roughly 640 HLA-typed donors comprised 250 to 350 gigabases of sequencing data and approximately 85 million unique TCR sequences. High-throughput TCR immunosequencing, statistical association of individual TCRs with disease status, and machine learning were combined to predict cytomegalovirus infection status. Because of strong linkage in the cohort, roughly five DR-DQ haplotypes were treated as single units for association and clustering. Among roughly 400 genotyped donors of the cohort, an average of about 240,000 unique TCR beta nucleotide sequences were sequenced per donor, roughly 20% of them non-productive. The genetic ancestry cluster associated with self-reported Caucasian donors included approximately 85% of the 350 to 500 genotyped donors. The number of typed donors differed by locus: about 620-630 for A, B, C, DRB1 and DQB1; 500 to 550 for DQA1; 600 to 610 for DPA1; and approximately 450 for DPB1. All discovery cohort repertoires had been generated on a single sequencing platform. The study aimed to test whether signatures of past pathogen exposure could be identified by cataloging public T cell receptors. Donor age, sex, ethnicity and CMV serostatus were collected together with the repertoire data. To decide whether each TCR beta V gene segment behaved as functional or pseudogenic, an earlier analysis of approximately 620 of the donors relied on high-throughput TCR beta sequencing.

The library was obtained by the immunoSEQ multiplex PCR assay. For the multiplex PCR, a mixture combining 60 forward primers for TCR Vbeta segments and 13 reverse primers for TCR Jbeta segments was used. Amplification of the CDR3 region of rearranged TCR beta genes was performed with a multiplex PCR assay on genomic DNA. The amplified TCR beta libraries were sequenced on the Illumina HiSeq System as 87-base-pair reads. Under the source paper's analysis protocol: Across the 670 or so repertoires, a later analysis counted approximately 75 million unique TCR beta chains, roughly 11 million of which were shared by at least two donors. Raw reads were error-corrected and collapsed into unique sequences with a nearest-neighbor algorithm that merged closely related sequences to remove PCR and sequencing errors. V, D and J gene segments were assigned by aligning CDR3 sequences to IMGT reference sequences. For a sequence to be retained, a match of at least six nucleotides to both a V gene segment and a J gene segment was required. Rearrangements were classified as productive when the CDR3 lacked stop codons and remained in frame with V and J, and all other rearrangements were classified as non-productive. Following IMGT convention, CDR3 was defined as the stretch from the second conserved V-encoded cysteine to the conserved J-encoded phenylalanine. Sequences without an unambiguous match to a single V gene segment were excluded from the earlier analysis of 450 to 750 of the donors. An earlier analysis of fewer than 650 of the donors classified V segments as functional when productive rearrangements were above 56.7% and as segregating when the standard deviation between donors was above 5%. A statistical classification framework was developed to diagnose cytomegalovirus status using the catalog of TCR beta chain sequences. In a later analysis, V and J genes were assigned by comparing TCR nucleotide sequences against IMGT/GENE-DB human TR gene sequences. Using the TCRdist pipeline, a later analysis assigned CDR3 sequences along with most-parsimonious VDJ recombination scenarios. In a later analysis, each TCR beta chain was defined by its CDR3 amino acid sequence together with its V-gene family, and reads without a unique V-gene family were excluded. In a later analysis, nearly 600 highly shared, low-generation-probability nucleotide sequences were removed to address suspected cross-contamination and a sequencing artifact. A later analysis calculated a clonal expansion index for each public chain from normalized within-repertoire ranks of inferred template counts. A later analysis computed generation probabilities with a VDJ recombination model fitted to out-of-frame rearrangements, and checked the results against IGoR. In a later analysis, TCR-TCR, TCR-HLA and TCR-CMV co-occurrence was scored with hypergeometric tests, and a repertoire-size bias correction was applied to TCR pairs. A later analysis estimated false discovery rates by permuting HLA or CMV assignments 20 times. In a later analysis, co-occurring TCRs were grouped using DBSCAN, with TCRdist sequence similarity added in when clustering inside HLA-allele-positive subsets. Repertoires with fewer than 30,000 or more than 120,000 public chains were left out of co-occurrence clustering, as were about five repertoires with anomalous nucleotide sharing. The immuneACCESS repertoire file appears here via TCRdb, limited to in-frame rearrangements. These files lack a portion of the clones; in checked studies, under half of the deficit traces to unresolved V genes, and the cause of the others is not known. D and trimming were read from the DNA, whereas the V and J calls and clone size are those reported in that table. Recorded for this sample are some 85,000 clones; roughly 80% of them occurred a single time. Roughly 1.5% of the sample belongs to the ten largest clones.

In total, 630 or so healthy bone marrow donors made up the cohort. At the time of sampling, every cohort member was nominally healthy, though immune exposures that went unrecorded were likely present. The donor tested CMV seronegative and was one of the 352 seronegative cohort members. Every donor gave a peripheral blood sample, and the peripheral blood mononuclear cells from that sample were used for TCR beta sequencing. The Qiagen DNeasy Blood Extraction Kit was used to extract genomic DNA from the blood cell samples. V and J are trimmed by 6 bases and 5 bases, and the gene matches miss 11 bases of the junction. CDR1 is given as SGHRS and CDR2 as YFSETQ, both from the germline V gene. Reading from cysteine to phenylalanine, the CDR3 counts 16 amino acids. The CDR3 DNA has 48 bases and is translated from base 1. Points the paper makes about the study in general: Roughly uniform sequencing depth across donors was assumed in presence/absence analyses, although this assumption may not hold. Roughly 17 rarely observed V segments, including chromosome 9 orphons, were excluded from the earlier analysis of approximately 500 of the donors because counts were too low. In both the original and validation cohorts, the classifier was reported to diagnose cytomegalovirus status with high specificity and sensitivity. Specific HLA alleles were associated with roughly 16,000 TCR beta sequences at a false discovery rate of 0.05 in a later analysis. Because HLA typing was unavailable for some donors at each locus, only the typed subset was used in association tests. A later analysis found that most CMV-associated TCR beta chains appeared HLA-restricted, with HLA associations seemingly driven largely by CMV exposure. When HLA alleles, especially DR and DQ, strongly co-occurred, TCR associations were difficult to assign to individual alleles. A few of the identified cytomegalovirus-associated TCR beta chains were confirmed in vitro to be specific for cytomegalovirus antigens. In this cohort, only TCR beta chains were sequenced, and detectable features were limited by the absence of alpha or paired-chain data. A further reported finding was that TCR beta sequences accurately predicted the HLA-A and HLA-B alleles for most subjects in the first cohort. A later genetic analysis associated a missense DCLRE1C variant with V-gene and J-gene trimming of TCR beta chains, and an independent cohort replicated the association. Some IMGT-functional V segments, including TRBV6-2 and TRBV6-3, could not be distinguished by the 87-base-pair reads and were therefore excluded. Compared with equally common non-associated chains, HLA-associated TCR beta chains in a later analysis were more clonally expanded and had lower generation probabilities. An earlier analysis of approximately 590 of the donors showed that most TCR beta V segments appeared in productive rearrangements either about 87% or about 30% of the time, which broadly matched IMGT annotations. The authors suggested that the approach could potentially be extended to other disease states and immunological phenotypes. A later analysis found that TCR association rates varied across HLA loci, with DRB1 alleles showing the most associated TCRs and HLA-C alleles the fewest. A total of 164 TCR beta chains were listed by the study as associated with cytomegalovirus. A cluster of highly shared sequence variants was judged likely to represent a technical artifact of the sequencing pipeline. According to a later analysis, parvovirus B19, influenza, CMV and Epstein-Barr virus appeared linked to several top co-occurrence clusters. According to a later genetic analysis, donors in an Asian-associated ancestry cluster had fewer N-insertions in productive TCRs than the roughly 660-donor mean. Correlated functional status among segregating V segments might be attributable to linkage disequilibrium, but an unknown experimental factor could not be ruled out. Immune exposure information for the cohort was limited to CMV serostatus. Across donors, most TCR sequences were observed very rarely, whereas some public TCRs were present in many individuals.

Here the chain combines TRBV5-1 and TRBJ2-2, with 9 middle bases fitting TRBD2. Sequencing input: PBMCs. This sequence was found in a male donor in good health and CMV-seronegative. The CDR3 reads as follows: CASKASGTQGTGELFF. The DNA sequence reads TGCGCCAGCAAGGCTAGCGGGACCCAAGGAACCGGGGAGCTGTTTTTT.